This passage covers 22 T cell receptor beta chains from one sample sequenced in a study of T cells in tuberculosis. TCRdb keeps only in-frame clones here, not all; method: immunoSEQ multiplex PCR. This table has about 34,000 clones, more than 85% appearing once. Time point in this sample: new active TB diagnosis, blood taken before or within 7 days of starting treatment. The sample was PBMCs, taken at tuberculosis diagnosis. The receptor set was obtained from an adult with tuberculosis.

This chain connects TRBV9 to TRBJ1-1; 8 nucleotides match TRBD1. CDR3 size: 15 residues. The J segment lost 1 base and the V segment lost 2 bases, leaving 4 bases of the junction unmatched. CDR1 and CDR2 from the germline V gene are SGDLS and YYNGEE. The CDR3: CASSVSGTGNTEAFF. DNA for the CDR3: TGTGCCAGCAGCGTTTCTGGGACAGGGAACACTGAAGCTTTCTTT.

The chain recombines TRBV27 with TRBJ2-1; 8 bases fit TRBD1. Germline values: CDR1 MNHEY, CDR2 SMNVEV (reference sequence). Unmatched junction bases numbered 2, after V lost 2 bases and J lost 2 bases. This CDR3 has 15 amino acids. The CDR3 reads CASSLGTGTYNEQFF. The CDR3, as DNA: TGTGCCAGCAGTTTAGGGACAGGAACCTACAATGAGCAGTTCTTC.

The chain is built from TRBV2 and TRBJ2-3; TRBD2 aligns across 11 bases. Germline loops: CDR1 SNHLY, CDR2 FYNNEI. The CDR3 length is 15 residues. The J segment lost 6 bases and the V segment lost 6 bases, leaving 8 bases of the junction unmatched. CDR3: CASRTLAGGFDTQYF. The CDR3 DNA sequence: TGTGCCAGCAGGACCCTAGCGGGGGGCTTCGATACGCAGTATTTT.

The J gene is TRBJ1-1, the V gene TRBV6-4, with 7 bases identical to TRBD1. Trimming removed 6 bases from V and 5 bases from J; junction bases left unmatched: 6. The germline gives CDR1 MRHNA, CDR2 SNTAGT. This CDR3 is 13 amino acids long. This CDR3 is CASSEGALTEAFF. The CDR3 DNA follows: TGTGCCAGCAGCGAGGGGGCTTTGACTGAAGCTTTCTTT.

The chain joins TRBV14 to TRBJ2-7; D is ambiguous. The V end was cut by 0 bases, the J end by 3 bases, with 12 bases between. Germline values: CDR1 SGHDN, CDR2 FVKESK. The CDR3 runs 15 residues. The CDR3 nucleotides read TGTGCCAGCAGCCAAGAAACGGGTCTTGTCTACGAGCAGTACTTC. Translation gives CASSQETGLVYEQYF.

The V call is TRBV25-1, the J call TRBJ1-5; D is perhaps TRBD1 (5 bases). Germline V gene lookup returns CDR1 MGHDK and CDR2 SYGVNS. Trimming removed 8 bases at V and 2 bases at J, with 16 bases between. The CDR3 is 15 amino acids. CDR3 residues: CASAPAGGGNQPQHF. As DNA, the CDR3 is TGTGCCAGCGCCCCCGCCGGAGGGGGCAATCAGCCCCAGCATTTT.

The chain is built from TRBV18 and TRBJ1-1; possible D gene TRBD1, 6 bases. The CDR3 has 12 residues. The V and J ends lost 5 bases and 7 bases respectively, with 11 bases between them. The germline gives CDR1 KGHSH, CDR2 LQKENI. CDR3 loop: CASSSRGGEAFF. The CDR3 bases are TGTGCCAGCTCATCTCGAGGGGGTGAAGCTTTCTTT.

The V call is TRBV5-1, the J call TRBJ1-3; D perhaps matches TRBD1 (5 bases). With 4 bases removed from V and 1 base from J, the gap between germline ends came to 12 bases. The CDR3 has 15 residues. Germline V gene data show CDR1 as SGHRS and CDR2 as YFSETQ. The CDR3 DNA reads as TGCGCCAGCAGCCCCGGGGGGGGTTCTGGAAACACCATATATTTT. It is translated as CASSPGGGSGNTIYF. The full variable domain, rest sourced from reference TRBV5-1 and TRBJ1-3, is KAGVTQTPRYLIKTRGQQVTLSCSPISGHRSVSWYQQTPGQGLQFLFEYFSETQRNKGNFPGRFSGRQFSNSRSEMNVSTLELGDSALYLCASSPGGGSGNTIYFGEGSWLTVV.

The gene calls are TRBV6-5 and TRBJ1-1; D is undetermined. The CDR3 loop spans 14 amino acids. Germline assignment: CDR1 MNHEY and CDR2 SVGAGI. The V and J ends lost 5 bases and 1 base respectively, with 11 bases between them. CDR3 sequence (DNA): TGTGCCAGCAGTGTCGCGGGGTGGAACACTGAAGCTTTCTTT. Encoded protein: CASSVAGWNTEAFF.

This clone was recorded a few times. This chain links TRBV4-1 with TRBJ1-5; the D gene is possibly TRBD1 (5 bases). The germline CDR1 and CDR2 sequences are MGHRA and YSYEKL. V was pared by 4 bases and J by 2 bases, with 18 bases between. This CDR3 has 17 amino acids. The CDR3 protein is CASSPLPLQGGNQPQHF. Written as DNA, the CDR3 is TGCGCCAGCAGCCCACTCCCCTTGCAGGGCGGCAATCAGCCCCAGCATTTT.

This sequence joins TRBV5-1 and TRBJ1-4; D unresolved. The V and J ends lost 0 bases and 3 bases respectively, with 6 bases between them. CDR3 length: 14 amino acids. The V gene's germline CDR1 is SGHRS and CDR2 YFSETQ. The CDR3 DNA follows: TGCGCCAGCAGCTTGGCCGGGGCTAATGAAAAACTGTTTTTT. Its translation: CASSLAGANEKLFF. Complete variable domain (other parts from reference TRBV5-1 and TRBJ1-4): KAGVTQTPRYLIKTRGQQVTLSCSPISGHRSVSWYQQTPGQGLQFLFEYFSETQRNKGNFPGRFSGRQFSNSRSEMNVSTLELGDSALYLCASSLAGANEKLFFGSGTQLSVL.

V and J are TRBV29-1 and TRBJ1-1; 7 nucleotides match TRBD1. The germline CDR1 and CDR2 sequences are SQVTM and ANQGSEA. This CDR3 comprises 13 residues. J gave up 0 bases and V 6 bases, and 4 bases lay outside the gene matches. This CDR3 reads CSVAGQMNTEAFF. The CDR3 DNA is TGCAGCGTCGCGGGACAGATGAACACTGAAGCTTTCTTT.

The rearrangement uses TRBV19 and TRBJ1-1, with a tentative D call TRBD1 (5 bases). Germline lookup yields CDR1 LNHDA and CDR2 SQIVND (reference sequence). The CDR3 runs to 13 residues. V was clipped by 4 bases and J by 8 bases, with 14 bases between them. The DNA for the CDR3 is TGTGCCAGTAGTAGGCAGGGCGGTACGGAAGCTTTCTTT. The encoded protein is CASSRQGGTEAFF.

This chain joins TRBV4-2 and TRBJ2-6; D unresolved. The germline V gene has CDR1 LGHNA and CDR2 YNFKEQ. Trimming removed 0 bases at V and 4 bases at J, with 13 bases between. The CDR3 covers 17 residues. CDR3 residues: CASSQDMRQPGANVLTF. CDR3 DNA sequence: TGTGCCAGCAGCCAAGATATGAGGCAGCCAGGGGCCAACGTCCTGACTTTC.

The chain recombines TRBV30 with TRBJ1-3, with TRBD1 matching 7 bases. The V gene's germline CDR1 is GTSNPN and CDR2 SVGIG (reference sequence). V was clipped by 2 bases and J by 4 bases; unmatched bases: 5. This CDR3 has 14 residues. CDR3 residues: CAWSSQGPGNTIYF. CDR3 nucleotide sequence: TGTGCCTGGAGTTCACAGGGGCCCGGAAACACCATATATTTT.

This chain joins TRBV4-2 and TRBJ2-7; perhaps TRBD1 as D (5 bases). V lost 1 base to trimming and J lost 2 bases, with 18 bases between them. This CDR3 has 17 residues. Per germline, CDR1 LGHNA and CDR2 YNFKEQ. The CDR3 sequence is CASSQGVWGKIPYEQYF. The CDR3 DNA is TGTGCCAGCAGCCAAGGGGTTTGGGGCAAGATACCCTACGAGCAGTACTTC.

This chain uses TRBV5-1 with TRBJ1-1, with 8 bases aligning to TRBD1. The ends lost 4 bases at V and 7 bases at J; junction bases unmatched: 9. Per the germline V gene, CDR1 is SGHRS and CDR2 is YFSETQ. This CDR3 has 14 residues. CDR3 nucleotides: TGCGCCAGCAGCCCGACAGGGGAGGTACTTGAAGCTTTCTTT. Translation gives CASSPTGEVLEAFF.

The chain joins TRBV7-8 to TRBJ2-5; the D gene is possibly TRBD2 (5 bases). V shed 3 bases and J shed 2 bases, with 10 bases lying between them. The CDR3 length is 14 residues. Germline values: CDR1 SGHVS, CDR2 FQNEAQ. This chain's CDR3 is CASSFSVLQETQYF. CDR3 sequence (DNA): TGTGCCAGCAGCTTTAGCGTACTACAAGAGACCCAGTACTTC.

A remark on this clone: Within the sample, other DNA sequences also encode this same CDR3. The genes are TRBV27 and TRBJ1-1; D is unclear. Germline CDR1 and CDR2: MNHEY and SMNVEV (reference sequence). The V gene lost 0 bases and the J gene lost 2 bases, with 7 bases spanning the gap. There are 14 residues in the CDR3. The CDR3 bases are TGTGCCAGCAGTTTATCGACTGCCAACACTGAAGCTTTCTTT. Translated, it gives CASSLSTANTEAFF.

The V call is TRBV27, the J call TRBJ2-5; 8 nucleotides line up with TRBD1. Germline CDR1 is MNHEY and CDR2 is SMNVEV (reference sequence). The V gene end was trimmed by 5 bases and the J gene end by 4 bases; junction bases not matched to a gene: 6. CDR3 size: 14 residues. The CDR3 spells CASSPNGQGETQYF. For the CDR3, the DNA is TGTGCCAGCAGTCCCAACGGACAGGGAGAGACCCAGTACTTC.

This clone turned up a few times. The chain uses TRBV27 and TRBJ2-2; tentatively, D is TRBD2 (6 bases). Germline V gene sequence: CDR1 MNHEY, CDR2 SMNVEV (reference sequence). This CDR3 has 14 amino acids. The V end was cut by 5 bases, the J end by 5 bases, with 12 bases between. The CDR3 region has the DNA TGTGCCAGCAGTAACCGACTAGGGACCGGGGAGCTGTTTTTT. It encodes CASSNRLGTGELFF.

The genes are TRBV18 and TRBJ2-3; 8 bases are shared with TRBD2. J was trimmed by 2 bases and V by 3 bases; bases with no gene match: 4. This CDR3 spans 15 amino acids. In germline, CDR1 is KGHSH, CDR2 LQKENI. This CDR3 is CASSPLAGITDTQYF. The CDR3 DNA reads TGTGCCAGCTCACCTTTAGCGGGGATCACAGATACGCAGTATTTT.